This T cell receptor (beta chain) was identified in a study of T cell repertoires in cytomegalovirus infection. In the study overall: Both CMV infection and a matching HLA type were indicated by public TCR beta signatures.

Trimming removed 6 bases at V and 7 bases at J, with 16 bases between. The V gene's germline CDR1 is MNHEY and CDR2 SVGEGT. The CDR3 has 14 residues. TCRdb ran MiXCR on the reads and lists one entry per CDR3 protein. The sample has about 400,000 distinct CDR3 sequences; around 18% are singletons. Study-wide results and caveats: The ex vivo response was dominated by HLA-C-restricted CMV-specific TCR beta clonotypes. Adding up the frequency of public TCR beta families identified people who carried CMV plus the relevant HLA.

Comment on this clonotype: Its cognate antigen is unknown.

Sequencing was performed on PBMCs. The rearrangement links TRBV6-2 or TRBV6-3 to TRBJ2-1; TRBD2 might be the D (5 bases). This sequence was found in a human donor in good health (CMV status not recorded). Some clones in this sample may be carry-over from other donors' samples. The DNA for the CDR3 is TGTGCCAGCAGCTTACTAGGGCCCAGGAATGAGCAGTTCTTC. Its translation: CASSLLGPRNEQFF.